A single sample gave rise to the 9 T cell receptor beta chains below, sequenced in a study of identical twins. TCRdb ran MiXCR on the 5' RACE reads and lists one entry per CDR3 protein. Among 750,000 to 950,000 distinct CDR3 sequences, 9% to 15% were seen once, and the ten largest hold 1.5% to 2%. This sample was also put to use in a study of yellow fever vaccine responses in identical twins.

Sequenced: PBMCs. The origin of the receptors is a woman aged 18-30 years in good health.

Only a few counts were recorded for this clonotype. V and J are TRBV2 and TRBJ1-2; perhaps TRBD1 as D (5 bases). From germline, CDR1 is SNHLY and CDR2 FYNNEI. The CDR3 runs 12 residues. Trimming took 7 bases from V and 4 from J, leaving 10 bases between them. CDR3 region: CASMGDFYGYTF. CDR3 DNA: TGTGCCAGCATGGGGGACTTCTATGGCTACACCTTC.

This clonotype was seen more than once but under ten times. The genes are TRBV3-1 and TRBJ2-2; 7 positions match TRBD2. This CDR3 has 17 amino acids. With V trimmed by 2 bases and J by 0 bases, 6 bases remained unmatched. Germline lookup yields CDR1 LGHDT and CDR2 YNNKEL (reference sequence). The CDR3 DNA follows: TGTGCCAGCAGCCAAATAGCGGGTCGTTCGAACACCGGGGAGCTGTTTTTT. Amino acids: CASSQIAGRSNTGELFF.

The table lists this clonotype with a few counts. This chain links TRBV20-1 with TRBJ2-7; tentative D call: TRBD1 (6 bases). V was shortened by 3 bases and J by 1 base, with 13 bases between the two germline ends. Per the germline V gene, CDR1 is DFQATT and CDR2 is SNEGSKA (reference sequence). This CDR3 has 14 amino acids. The CDR3 nucleotides read TGCAGTGCTAGCGGTGGCAGGGGTTCCTACGAGCAGTACTTC. This translates into CSASGGRGSYEQYF.

In this sample, this clonotype turned up a few times. The V call is TRBV28, the J call TRBJ2-2; 8 bases match TRBD2. Germline assignment: CDR1 MDHEN and CDR2 SYDVKM. The CDR3 covers 15 residues. Trimming at V came to 5 bases and at J to 4 bases, leaving 6 bases not matched to a gene. CDR3 protein: CASSKSGRGTGELFF. The DNA of the CDR3 is TGTGCCAGCAGTAAGAGCGGGAGAGGCACCGGGGAGCTGTTTTTT.

The rearrangement joins TRBV5-1 to TRBJ2-7; D tentatively fits TRBD1 or TRBD2 (5 bases each). The CDR3 is 14 amino acids. Trimming took off 2 bases at V and 2 bases at J, with 11 bases between the two ends. Germline CDR1 is SGHRS and CDR2 is YFSETQ. The CDR3 coding sequence is TGCGCCAGCAGCTTAGGGACGTCCCCCTACGAGCAGTACGTC. Protein sequence: CASSLGTSPYEQYV.

The chain has TRBV5-1 and TRBJ2-7; tentatively, D is TRBD1 or TRBD2 (6 bases each). This CDR3 comprises 15 residues. V was trimmed by 4 bases and J by 2 bases, leaving 16 bases between them. CDR1 is SGHRS, CDR2 YFSETQ, per germline. The CDR3 DNA reads TGCGCCAGCAGCCCCGGCCCGGGGGCCACCTACGAGCAGTACGTC. It specifies CASSPGPGATYEQYV.

This chain uses TRBV4-1 with TRBJ2-2; 9 nucleotides align to TRBD2. J was trimmed by 8 bases and V by 0 bases; bases with no gene match: 10. Germline loops: CDR1 MGHRA, CDR2 YSYEKL. The length of the CDR3 is 17 residues. The CDR3 protein is CASSQEDGASGAGELFF. CDR3 bases: TGCGCCAGCAGCCAAGAGGATGGGGCTAGCGGGGCAGGGGAGCTGTTTTTT.

This clonotype showed up many times. The chain is built from TRBV24-1 and TRBJ1-5; D ambiguous. The CDR3 sequence is 14 residues long. Trimming cost V 8 bases and J 6 bases, with 16 bases left between them. The germline V gene encodes CDR1 KGHDR and CDR2 SFDVKD. CDR3 bases: TGTGCCACCATCCGAAAAATCACCAGTCAGCCCCAGCATTTT. This encodes CATIRKITSQPQHF.

In this sample, this clonotype turned up a few times. J is TRBJ2-7 and V is TRBV7-2; TRBD2 agrees at 11 bases. CDR1 is SGHTA, CDR2 FQGNSA, per germline. V was pared by 3 bases and J by 6 bases, with 16 bases of the junction left unmatched. CDR3 size: 18 residues. In nucleotides, the CDR3 is TGTGCCAGCAGCTTTGCCGAGACTAGCGGGGCACGCCGCGTCGAGCAGTACGTC. Amino acid sequence: CASSFAETSGARRVEQYV.